This T cell receptor beta chain was identified in a study of radiation and T cells in renal cell carcinoma. General study points: Pretreatment tumor biopsies were lacking, so baseline clonotypes are unknown. In blood, top tumor clones expanded by 2 weeks, shrinking by 4.

Method: immunoSEQ multiplex PCR; TCRdb's copy keeps in-frame clones and lacks some. Among around 180,000 clones listed, about 88% were seen once. Time point: blood 4 weeks post-SBRT, at nephrectomy. Treatment here: 15 Gy SBRT to primary tumor, nephrectomy 4 weeks later. Nephrectomy followed 15 Gy stereotactic body radiation by 4 weeks. After SBRT, blood was collected at 2 and 4 weeks, plus baseline. The CDR3 runs to 14 residues. The V and J ends lost 5 bases and 10 bases respectively, with 20 bases between them. Germline V gives CDR1 SGHAT, CDR2 FQDESV (reference sequence). For this clone: The antigen remains undetermined.

The chain uses TRBV11-1 and TRBJ1-1, with D maybe TRBD1 (5 bases). This receptor was taken from a woman between 50 and 59 years old with renal cell carcinoma. Sequencing used blood, obtained from a patient whose treatment included radiotherapy and nephrectomy. CDR3 coding DNA: TGTGCCAGCAGCAAAGCCACGGATTTAGGGGCAGCTTTCTTT. It encodes CASSKATDLGAAFF.